This TCR delta chain stems from a study of γδ T cells in repeated Plasmodium falciparum infection. Study at large: Malian repertoires were sampled cross-sectionally without transmission and longitudinally through febrile malaria. Study-wide results and limits: Compared with Australian children, Malian Vdelta2-negative repertoires seemed more clonal, less diverse, less shared.

TCRdb called clones from the multiplex PCR reads again using CATT. The data contain 70,000 to 95,000 delta-chain clones, approximately 1.4% of them seen just once; the ten biggest clones take up 8.5% to 10%. A note on this clone: Its antigen is not identified.

CDR3 length equals 18 residues. V was shortened by 6 bases and J by 7 bases, with 30 bases between the two germline ends. In germline, CDR1 is TSWWSYY, CDR2 QGS. Gammadelta T cells were flow-sorted from PBMC into Vgamma9/Vdelta2+ and Vdelta2-negative populations for bulk analysis. The clonotype originates from a pool of human donors (malaria-infected and uninfected, not separated). The chain joins TRDV1 to TRDJ1; D perhaps matches TRDD3 (8 bases). Germline matching of the DNA provided the J gene here, since TCRdb leaves it blank. Sequenced sample: gamma-delta T cells from blood. CDR3 sequence reads: CALGVPTMVLGILGKLIF. For the CDR3, the DNA is TGTGCTCTTGGAGTTCCTACGATGGTACTGGGGATACTAGGTAAACTCATCTTT.